These 20 T cell receptor beta chains originate from one sample sequenced in a study of immune evolution from preneoplasia to lung adenocarcinoma. Clones were read by immunoSEQ multiplex PCR, and TCRdb kept only the in-frame ones, dropping some. Of some 7,400 clones listed, about 85% are singletons. Sequencing was done on a sample of FFPE minimally invasive lung adenocarcinoma tissue. All receptors come from a person between 65 and 79 years old with lung adenocarcinoma.

The chain joins TRBV20-1 to TRBJ2-5; D remains unclear. V was trimmed by 5 bases and J by 2 bases, leaving 3 bases between them. Germline V gene lookup returns CDR1 DFQATT and CDR2 SNEGSKA (reference sequence). The length of the CDR3 is 10 residues. The DNA for the CDR3 is TGCAGTGCTCAACAAGAGACCCAGTACTTC. Translated, it gives CSAQQETQYF.

This chain connects TRBV5-1 to TRBJ1-6; D might be TRBD1 (6 bases). Germline lookup yields CDR1 SGHRS and CDR2 YFSETQ. The CDR3 extends over 15 amino acids. The V gene lost 6 bases and the J gene lost 6 bases, with 16 bases spanning the gap. The CDR3 loop reads CASTVTGHGNSPLHF. CDR3 nucleotide sequence: TGCGCCAGCACAGTAACAGGGCATGGTAATTCACCCCTCCACTTT.

This clone has more than one count but fewer than ten. This chain joins TRBV11-3 and TRBJ2-2, with TRBD2 matching over 8 bases. Trimming removed 5 bases from V and 5 bases from J; junction bases left unmatched: 13. Germline V gene lookup returns CDR1 SGHNT and CDR2 YENEEA. This CDR3 has 17 amino acids. The CDR3 loop reads CASSQAPGGGLTGELFF. The CDR3 region has the DNA TGTGCCAGCAGCCAGGCCCCGGGGGGGGGCCTGACCGGGGAGCTGTTTTTT.

A word on this clone: Mismatch with germline at one junction end may stem from a read error. The same CDR3 arises from other DNA sequences in this sample as well. This chain connects TRBV18 to TRBJ2-7, with 11 bases identical to TRBD2. The CDR3 runs to 16 residues. In germline, CDR1 is KGHSH, CDR2 LQKENI. DNA of the CDR3: TGCGCCAGCTCACCCGAAGGGCTAGCGGGGGGCTACGAGCAGTACTTC. Protein sequence: CASSPEGLAGGYEQYF.

The chain links TRBV5-6 to TRBJ2-1; no reliable D call. The V gene's germline CDR1 is SGHDT and CDR2 YYEEEE. The V and J ends lost 3 bases and 7 bases respectively, with 5 bases between them. The CDR3 length is 11 residues. In DNA, the CDR3 is TGTGCCAGCAGCTCCCGAAATGAGCAGTTCTTC. It translates to CASSSRNEQFF.

This clone occurred once. This chain connects TRBV27 to TRBJ1-5; unclear D gene. V lost 2 bases, J lost 6 bases, and 8 bases lay in between. The CDR3 extends over 13 amino acids. Germline V gives CDR1 MNHEY, CDR2 SMNVEV (reference sequence). CDR3 protein: CASSLRWLQPQHF. Written as DNA, the CDR3 is TGTGCCAGCAGTTTACGATGGCTTCAGCCCCAGCATTTT.

The CDR3 region is CASNGLWGQPQHF. In DNA, the CDR3 is TGTGCCAGCAACGGACTGTGGGGTCAGCCCCAGCATTTT. The J gene is TRBJ1-5, the V gene TRBV2, with D uncertain. Germline lookup yields CDR1 SNHLY and CDR2 FYNNEI. The CDR3 runs to 13 residues. The ends were cut back, 7 bases at V and 6 bases at J, with 13 bases in the middle.

The chain has TRBV6-5 and TRBJ2-1; no definite D call. Germline CDR1 is MNHEY and CDR2 is SVGAGI. The CDR3 extends over 16 amino acids. Between the trimmed V and J ends, which lost 0 bases and 7 bases, there was a span of 16 bases. The CDR3: CASSYSIPRVGNEQFF. The CDR3 DNA follows: TGTGCCAGCAGTTACTCGATCCCTCGTGTGGGGAATGAGCAGTTCTTC.

This clone was detected only a few times. The CDR3 loop reads CASSVSTNTGELFF. CDR3 nucleotide sequence: TGTGCCAGCAGCGTATCCACCAACACCGGGGAGCTGTTTTTT. The chain carries TRBV9 and TRBJ2-2, with D unresolved. The germline CDR1 and CDR2 sequences are SGDLS and YYNGEE. CDR3 length: 14 amino acids. Deletions cut 1 base from V and 2 bases from J, with 6 bases between.

This clone was counted only a few times. This chain joins TRBV11-2 and TRBJ2-5; D might be TRBD1 (5 bases). The CDR3 is 14 amino acids. V lost 1 base and J lost 5, with 11 bases in between. Germline lookup yields CDR1 SGHAT and CDR2 FQNNGV. CDR3 protein: CASSLAGRAETQYF. The CDR3 DNA follows: TGTGCCAGCAGCTTAGCGGGCAGGGCGGAGACCCAGTACTTC.

V and J are TRBV7-6 and TRBJ2-2; D is perhaps TRBD2 (5 bases). Germline V gene data show CDR1 as SGHVS and CDR2 as FNYEAQ. The length of the CDR3 is 16 residues. The V end lost 5 bases, the J end lost 0 bases, and 13 bases lay between the germline ends. The CDR3 sequence: CASSRGFTANTGELFF. As DNA, the CDR3 is TGTGCCAGCAGCCGGGGATTTACCGCGAACACCGGGGAGCTGTTTTTT.

The chain uses TRBV4-1 and TRBJ1-2; D may be TRBD1 (5 bases). The CDR3 totals 15 residues. Germline CDR1 MGHRA, CDR2 YSYEKL. Trimming cost V 1 base and J 4 bases, with 13 bases left between them. The CDR3 protein is CASSQAERGSYGYTF. CDR3 nucleotides: TGCGCCAGCAGCCAAGCTGAGCGGGGCTCCTATGGCTACACCTTC.

The CDR3 reads CASSLLAGVNEQFF. The CDR3 DNA follows: TGTGCCAGCAGCTTACTAGCGGGAGTTAATGAGCAGTTCTTC. This chain uses TRBV7-9 with TRBJ2-1; 10 bases map to TRBD2. Losses at the gene ends were 2 bases for V and 7 bases for J; bases not matched to a gene: 2. This CDR3 contains 14 residues. The V gene's germline CDR1 is SEHNR and CDR2 FQNEAQ (reference sequence).

The gene calls are TRBV14 and TRBJ2-4, with 7 positions matching TRBD1. CDR1 SGHDN and CDR2 FVKESK come from the germline V gene. The CDR3 contains 16 residues. V shed 1 base and J 0 bases; nucleotides not matched to a gene: 3. CDR3 loop: CASSQATGVAKNIQYF. As DNA, the CDR3 is TGTGCCAGCAGCCAAGCCACAGGGGTAGCCAAAAACATTCAGTACTTC. The complete variable domain, with remaining parts taken from reference TRBV14 and TRBJ2-4, reads EAGVTQFPSHSVIEKGQTVTLRCDPISGHDNLYWYRRVMGKEIKFLLHFVKESKQDESGMPNNRFLAERTGGTYSTLKVQPAELEDSGVYFCASSQATGVAKNIQYFGAGTRLSVL.

J is TRBJ2-1 and V is TRBV29-1; 9 nucleotides match TRBD2. The length of the CDR3 is 10 residues. In germline, CDR1 is SQVTM, CDR2 ANQGSEA. Trimming removed 3 bases from V and 14 bases from J; junction bases left unmatched: 2. This CDR3 reads CSVETSGEFF. The DNA of the CDR3 is TGCAGCGTTGAGACTAGCGGAGAGTTCTTC.

In the case of this clone: A read error is likely, as this CDR3 ends without the conserved phenylalanine or tryptophan. The DNA is left out, because the CDR3 cannot be placed on it with certainty; the CDR3 is given as TCRdb lists it. V and J are TRBV5-1 and TRBJ2-7; the table names TRBD2, a call not compared with the DNA. The CDR3 comprises 11 residues, both ends counted. Germline lookup yields CDR1 SGHRS and CDR2 YFSETQ. The chain's CDR3 is CASRLVEKYAG.

V and J are TRBV30 and TRBJ1-5; no firm D call. Trimming took 3 bases from V and 5 from J, leaving 11 bases between them. The germline V gene has CDR1 GTSNPN and CDR2 SVGIG (reference sequence). CDR3 length: 13 residues. The CDR3 nucleotides are TGTGCCTGGAGGGTGGGTACCGATCAGCCCCAGCATTTT. Translating it yields CAWRVGTDQPQHF.

V gene TRBV9 combines with J gene TRBJ2-3; 11 bases are a match to TRBD2. V shed 2 bases and J 3 bases; nucleotides not matched to a gene: 5. The CDR3 consists of 16 residues. Germline loops: CDR1 SGDLS, CDR2 YYNGEE. CDR3 in amino acids: CASSVTSGRGTDTQYF. The CDR3 bases are TGTGCCAGCAGCGTCACTAGCGGGAGAGGGACAGATACGCAGTATTTT.

The chain couples TRBV29-1 to TRBJ2-5; 16 positions agree with TRBD2. Unmatched junction bases numbered 19, after V lost 1 base and J lost 2 bases. CDR1 SQVTM and CDR2 ANQGSEA come from the germline V gene. CDR3 length: 22 amino acids. CDR3 nucleotides: TGCAGCGTTGAAGGGGTCTCAATACCGGGACTAGCGGGAGGGAGACTACAAGAGACCCAGTACTTC. Amino acid sequence: CSVEGVSIPGLAGGRLQETQYF. The full variable domain, completed using reference TRBV29-1 and TRBJ2-5, is SAVISQKPSRDICQRGTSLTIQCQVDSQVTMMFWYRQQPGQSLTLIATANQGSEATYESGFVIDKFPISRPNLTFSTLTVSNMSPEDSSIYLCSVEGVSIPGLAGGRLQETQYFGPGTRLLVL.

V and J are TRBV27 and TRBJ2-7; D unresolved. V was shortened by 5 bases and J by 0 bases, with 8 bases between the two germline ends. Germline CDR1 reads MNHEY; CDR2 reads SMNVEV (reference sequence). This CDR3 has 13 residues. The CDR3 coding sequence is TGTGCCAGCAGTGACGGACCCTCCTACGAGCAGTACTTC. Amino acids: CASSDGPSYEQYF.